The TCR beta chain described here comes from a study of blood T cell repertoires in COVID-19. Turning to the study itself: Samples representing acute and convalescent COVID-19 were sourced from the United States, Italy and Spain.

V was clipped by 7 bases and J by 0 bases; unmatched bases: 8. The germline CDR1 and CDR2 sequences are MDHEN and SYDVKM. The CDR3 consists of 16 residues. This clone showed up just once. Per the authors' pipeline: Amplification with reference gene primers provided the estimates of nucleated cell counts. Clones were sequenced by immunoSEQ multiplex PCR, and TCRdb holds only the in-frame ones, with some missing. V and J calls and clone size are copied from that table; D and trimming were computed from the DNA. The sample has 110,000 or so clones, over 70% seen once; the top ten hold roughly 1.5%. The V gene is TRBV28, the J gene TRBJ1-5, with TRBD1 matching over 8 bases. The sequence was obtained from a man aged 50 to 60 with acute or convalescent COVID-19. Sequencing input: peripheral blood. In nucleotides, the CDR3 is TGTGCCAGCACCCTGACAGGGGATTATAGCAATCAGCCCCAGCATTTT. Translation gives CASTLTGDYSNQPQHF. The entire variable domain, with the rest obtained from reference TRBV28 and TRBJ1-5, is as follows: DVKVTQSSRYLVKRTGEKVFLECVQDMDHENMFWYRQDPGLGLRLIYFSYDVKMKEKGDIPEGYSVSREKKERFSLILESASTNQTSMYLCASTLTGDYSNQPQHFGDGTRLSIL.